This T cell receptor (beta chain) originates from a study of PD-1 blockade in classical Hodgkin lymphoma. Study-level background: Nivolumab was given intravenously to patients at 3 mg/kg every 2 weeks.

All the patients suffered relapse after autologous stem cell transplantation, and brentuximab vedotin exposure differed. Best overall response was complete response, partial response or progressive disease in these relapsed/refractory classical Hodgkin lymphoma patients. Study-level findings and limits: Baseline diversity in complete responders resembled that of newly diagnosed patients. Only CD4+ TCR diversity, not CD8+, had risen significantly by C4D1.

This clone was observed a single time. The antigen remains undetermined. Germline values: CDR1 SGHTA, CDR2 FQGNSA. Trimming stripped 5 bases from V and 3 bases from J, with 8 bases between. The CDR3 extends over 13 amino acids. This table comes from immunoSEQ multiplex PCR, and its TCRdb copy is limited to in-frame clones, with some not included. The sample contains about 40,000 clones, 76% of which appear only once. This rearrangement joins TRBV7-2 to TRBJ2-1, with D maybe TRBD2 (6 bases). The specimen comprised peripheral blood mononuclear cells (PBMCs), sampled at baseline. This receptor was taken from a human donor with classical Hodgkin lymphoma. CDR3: CASSRSGYNEQFF. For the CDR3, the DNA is TGTGCCAGCAGCCGTAGCGGCTACAATGAGCAGTTCTTC.